This TCR beta chain was captured in a study of PD-L1 blockade in urothelial cancer. At the level of the study: T cell content in blood samples showed a median of 141,255.

Time point given: peripheral blood 6 weeks after treatment start. Locally advanced or metastatic urothelial carcinoma was present in patients. V was pared by 5 bases and J by 4 bases, with 14 bases between. Per the germline V gene, CDR1 is SEHNR and CDR2 is FQNEAQ (reference sequence). CDR3 length: 14 amino acids. Clones were sequenced by immunoSEQ multiplex PCR, and TCRdb holds only the in-frame ones, with some missing. Of about 120,000 clones listed, roughly 91% are singletons. The clonotype originates from a man aged 55 to 70 with urothelial cancer. This sample comprised PBMCs, obtained around atezolizumab (anti-PD-L1) treatment. The V call is TRBV7-9, the J call TRBJ1-1; a possible D gene is TRBD1 (5 bases). The CDR3 nucleotides are TGTGCCAGCAGCCCCCGGCAGGGCGGCACTGAAGCTTTCTTT. It translates to CASSPRQGGTEAFF.